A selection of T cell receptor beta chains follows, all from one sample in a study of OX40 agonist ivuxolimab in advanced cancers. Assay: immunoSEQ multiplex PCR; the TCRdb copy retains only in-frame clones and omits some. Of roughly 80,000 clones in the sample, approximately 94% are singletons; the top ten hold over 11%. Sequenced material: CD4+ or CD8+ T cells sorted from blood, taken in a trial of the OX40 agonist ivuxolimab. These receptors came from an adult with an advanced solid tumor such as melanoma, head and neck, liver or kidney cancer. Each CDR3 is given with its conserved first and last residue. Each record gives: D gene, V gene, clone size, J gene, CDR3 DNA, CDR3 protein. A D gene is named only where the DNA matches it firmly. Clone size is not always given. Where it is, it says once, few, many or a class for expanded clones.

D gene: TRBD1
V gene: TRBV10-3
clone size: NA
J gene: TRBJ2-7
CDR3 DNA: TGTGCCATCAGTGAGGGCCAGGGGGCGTACGAGCAGTACTTC
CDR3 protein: CAISEGQGAYEQYF

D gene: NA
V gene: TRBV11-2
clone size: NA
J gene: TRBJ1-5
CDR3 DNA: TGTGCCAGCAGCCCCGGCTGGCATCAGCCCCAGCATTTT
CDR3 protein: CASSPGWHQPQHF

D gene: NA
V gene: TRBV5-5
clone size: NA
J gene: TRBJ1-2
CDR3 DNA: TGTGCCAGCAGCTTGGACAGGGTTGGTTATGGCTACACCTTC
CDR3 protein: CASSLDRVGYGYTF

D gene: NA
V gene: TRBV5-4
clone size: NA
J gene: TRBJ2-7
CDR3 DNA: TGTGCCAGCAGCTTGGGGCCGGCCACCTCCTACGAGCAGTACTTC
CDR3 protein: CASSLGPATSYEQYF

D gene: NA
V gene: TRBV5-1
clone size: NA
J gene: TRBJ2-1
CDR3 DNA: TGCGCCAGCAGCCAGACCTACAATGAGCAGTTCTTC
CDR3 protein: CASSQTYNEQFF

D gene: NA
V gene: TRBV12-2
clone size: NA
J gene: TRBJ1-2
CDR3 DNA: TGTGCAAGTCGCTTCCCGACTAACTATGGCTACACCTTC
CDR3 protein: CASRFPTNYGYTF

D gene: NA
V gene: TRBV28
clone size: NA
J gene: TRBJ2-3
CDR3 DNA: TGTGCCAGCAGTGTGACAGGCAGCACAGATACGCAGTATTTT
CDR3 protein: CASSVTGSTDTQYF

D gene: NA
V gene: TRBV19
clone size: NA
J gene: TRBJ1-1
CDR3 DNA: TGTGCCAGTAGTACTTCGGGACGGAAGAACACTGAAGCTTTCTTT
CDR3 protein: CASSTSGRKNTEAFF

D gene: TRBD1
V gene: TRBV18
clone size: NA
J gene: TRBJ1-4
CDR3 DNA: TGTGCCAGCTCACGGGACAGCACCACGAGTGAAAAACTGTTTTTT
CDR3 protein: CASSRDSTTSEKLFF

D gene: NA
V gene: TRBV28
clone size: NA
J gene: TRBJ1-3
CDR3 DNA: TGTGCCAGCAGTTTATTCTTCCGGGCTCATTGGTCTGGAAACACCATATATTTT
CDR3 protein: CASSLFFRAHWSGNTIYF

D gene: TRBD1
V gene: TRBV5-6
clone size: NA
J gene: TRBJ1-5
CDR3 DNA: TGTGCCAGCAGCCAGGACAGGGGTCGGTTCGATAGCAATCAGCCCCAGCATTTT
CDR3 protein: CASSQDRGRFDSNQPQHF

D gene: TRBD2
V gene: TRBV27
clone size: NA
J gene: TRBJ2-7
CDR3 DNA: TGTGCCAGCAGTCCCCTCGGGAGGGGCTACGAGCAGTACTTC
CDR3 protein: CASSPLGRGYEQYF

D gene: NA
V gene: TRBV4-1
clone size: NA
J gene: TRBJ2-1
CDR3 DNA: TGCGCCAGCAGCCCCTTTCAACCGGGACTCCAATACAATGAGCAGTTCTTC
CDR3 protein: CASSPFQPGLQYNEQFF

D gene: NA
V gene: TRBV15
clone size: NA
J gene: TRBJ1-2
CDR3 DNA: TGTGCCACCAGCAGCGGCGGATTCTATGGCTACACCTTC
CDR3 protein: CATSSGGFYGYTF

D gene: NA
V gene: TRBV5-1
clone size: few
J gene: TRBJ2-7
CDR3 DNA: TGCGCCAGCAGCTCTCTCGACAGACCTCTGGACGAGCAGTACTTC
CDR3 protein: CASSSLDRPLDEQYF

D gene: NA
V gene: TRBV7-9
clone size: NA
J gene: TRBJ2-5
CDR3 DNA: TGTGCCAGCAGCTTAGAAGGGGGAATTAGGAAGACCCAGTACTTC
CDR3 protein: CASSLEGGIRKTQYF